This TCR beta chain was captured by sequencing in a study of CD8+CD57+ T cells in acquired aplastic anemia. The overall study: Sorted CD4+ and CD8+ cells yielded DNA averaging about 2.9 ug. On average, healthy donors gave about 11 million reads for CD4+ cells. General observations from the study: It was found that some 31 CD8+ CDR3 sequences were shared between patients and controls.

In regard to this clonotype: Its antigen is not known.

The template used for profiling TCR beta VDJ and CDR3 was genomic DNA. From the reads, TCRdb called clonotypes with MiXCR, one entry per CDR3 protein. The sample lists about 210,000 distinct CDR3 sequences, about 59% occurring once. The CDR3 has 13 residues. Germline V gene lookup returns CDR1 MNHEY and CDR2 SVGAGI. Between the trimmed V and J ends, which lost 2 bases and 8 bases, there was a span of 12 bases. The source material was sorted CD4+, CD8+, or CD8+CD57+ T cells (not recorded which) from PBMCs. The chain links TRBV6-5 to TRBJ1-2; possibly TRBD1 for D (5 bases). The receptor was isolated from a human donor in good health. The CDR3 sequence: CASSYLAGWGYTF. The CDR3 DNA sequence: TGTGCCAGCAGTTACCTGGCAGGGTGGGGCTACACCTTC.